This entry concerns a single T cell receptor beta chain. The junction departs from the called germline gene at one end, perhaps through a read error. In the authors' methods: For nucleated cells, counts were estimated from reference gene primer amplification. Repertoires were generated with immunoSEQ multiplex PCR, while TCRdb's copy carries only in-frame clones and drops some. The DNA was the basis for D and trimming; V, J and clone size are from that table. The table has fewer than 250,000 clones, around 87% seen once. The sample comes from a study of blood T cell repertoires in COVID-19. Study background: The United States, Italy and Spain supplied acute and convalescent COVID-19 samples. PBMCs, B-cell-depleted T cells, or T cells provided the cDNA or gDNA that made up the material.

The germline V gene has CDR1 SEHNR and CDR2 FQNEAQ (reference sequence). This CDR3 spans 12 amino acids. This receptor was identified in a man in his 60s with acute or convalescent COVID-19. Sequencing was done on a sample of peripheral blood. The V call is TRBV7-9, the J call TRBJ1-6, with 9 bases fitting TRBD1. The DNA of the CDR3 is TGTGCCAGCAGCTTAGGGTGGGACAGGGCATCCTTT. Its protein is CASSLGWDRASF. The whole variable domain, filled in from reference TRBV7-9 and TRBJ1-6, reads DTGVSQNPRHKITKRGQNVTFRCDPISEHNRLYWYRQTLGQGPEFLTYFQNEAQLEKSRLLSDRFSAERPKGSFSTLEIQRTEQGDSAMYLCASSLGWDRASFGNGTRLTVT.